This T cell receptor beta chain was recovered during a study of blood T cell repertoires in COVID-19. The overall study: Italy, Spain and the United States were the sources of the convalescent and acute COVID-19 samples.

TCRdb's copy holds only in-frame clones and misses some; the assay was immunoSEQ multiplex PCR. The sample has over 60,000 clones; 75% to 90% are singletons. This CDR3 is 13 amino acids long. Germline V gene sequence: CDR1 MNHEY, CDR2 SMNVEV (reference sequence). The V end was cut by 5 bases, the J end by 3 bases, with 10 bases between. Sequencing used peripheral blood. The TCR originated in a woman older than 75 with active or convalescent COVID-19. The rearrangement links TRBV27 to TRBJ1-1, with D unclear. The DNA of the CDR3 is TGTGCCAGCAGTGACGAGAGGTACACTGAAGCTTTCTTT. Translation gives CASSDERYTEAFF.